Presented here are 5 T cell receptor beta chains from one specimen sequenced in a study of T cell repertoires in cytomegalovirus infection. TCRdb re-called the reads with MiXCR, one entry per CDR3 protein. The table records a few hundred thousand distinct CDR3 sequences, less than 25% of them present only once. Their recognized antigens are unknown. Source: cultured PBMCs, taken from culture after CMV antigen stimulation. Source of these receptors: a human donor in good health (CMV status not recorded). Some clones in this sample may be carry-over from other donors' samples.

This clonotype was seen ten or more times. The chain has TRBV7-2 and TRBJ2-2; unclear D gene. Trimming pared 0 bases from V and 5 bases from J, leaving 7 bases between. In germline, CDR1 is SGHTA, CDR2 FQGNSA. The CDR3 has 14 residues. CDR3 nucleotides: TGTGCCAGCAGCTTAGCCTCGTATACCGGGGAGCTGTTTTTT. The encoded protein is CASSLASYTGELFF.

This clonotype has just a few counts. The V call is TRBV7-2, the J call TRBJ2-1; TRBD2 matches 13 bases. V shed 5 bases and J 10 bases; nucleotides not matched to a gene: 5. This CDR3 is built from 14 residues. Per the germline V gene, CDR1 is SGHTA and CDR2 is FQGNSA. The CDR3 here is CASSRTSGRGEQFF. CDR3 in DNA: TGTGCCAGCAGCCGGACTAGCGGGAGAGGCGAGCAGTTCTTC. Full variable domain (remainder filled in from reference TRBV7-2 and TRBJ2-1): GAGVSQSPSNKVTEKGKDVELRCDPISGHTALYWYRQSLGQGLEFLIYFQGNSAPDKSGLPSDRFSAERTGGSVSTLTIQRTQQEDSAVYLCASSRTSGRGEQFFGPGTRLTVL.

This clonotype turned up a few times. The rearrangement joins TRBV7-2 to TRBJ1-6; 7 nucleotides match TRBD1. The CDR3 contains 15 residues. Germline CDR1 is SGHTA and CDR2 is FQGNSA. V dropped 4 bases and J dropped 3; count of bases not matched to a gene: 3. The CDR3 is CASSSRDSYNSPLHF. The CDR3 nucleotides are TGTGCCAGCAGCTCCAGGGACAGCTATAATTCACCCCTCCACTTT.

The chain recombines TRBV6-2 or TRBV6-3 with TRBJ1-2; no firm D call. Between the trimmed V and J ends, which lost 5 bases and 8 bases, there was a span of 15 bases. CDR1 is MNHEY and CDR2 is SVGEGT in the germline V gene. The CDR3 is 13 amino acids. In DNA, the CDR3 is TGTGCCAGCAGTCAGGCCCCACCCGGGGGCTACACCTTC. It codes for CASSQAPPGGYTF.

The CDR3 nucleotides read TGCAGTGCTAGAGATCCGGGACTAGCGGGAGTATCCTACAATGAGCAGTTCTTC. Amino acids: CSARDPGLAGVSYNEQFF. The chain carries TRBV20-1 and TRBJ2-1; 14 nucleotides match TRBD2. The germline V gene has CDR1 DFQATT and CDR2 SNEGSKA (reference sequence). The trim removed 0 bases at V and 1 base at J, leaving 5 bases unmatched. The CDR3 contains 18 residues.